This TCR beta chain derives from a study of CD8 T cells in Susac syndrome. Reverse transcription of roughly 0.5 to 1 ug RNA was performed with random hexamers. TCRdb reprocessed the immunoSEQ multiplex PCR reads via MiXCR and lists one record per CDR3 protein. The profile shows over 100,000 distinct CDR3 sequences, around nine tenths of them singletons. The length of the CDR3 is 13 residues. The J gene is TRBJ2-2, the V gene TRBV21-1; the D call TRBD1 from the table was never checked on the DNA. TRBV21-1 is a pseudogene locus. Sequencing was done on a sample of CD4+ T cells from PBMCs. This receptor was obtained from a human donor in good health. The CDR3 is CVHRGQNTGELFF. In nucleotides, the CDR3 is TGTGTCCACAGGGGGCAGAACACCGGGGAGCTGTTTTTT.